The 7 T cell receptor beta chains reported below all come from one sample, sequenced in a study of CD8+ T cells in alopecia areata. RNA extraction was followed by reverse transcription into cDNA, which acted as the sequencing template. Only in-frame clones appear in the TCRdb table, and some are missing; sequencing was by immunoSEQ multiplex PCR. The repertoire consists of over 95,000 clones, with 61% occurring once and the leading ten covering around 15%. The sample's treatment: oral pan-JAK inhibitor, 5-10 mg twice daily. The sample was CD8+ T cells sorted from blood, taken at week 4, from a patient treated with tofacitinib. The receptors derive from a human donor with alopecia areata.

The rearrangement links TRBV29-1 to TRBJ2-7; 15 bases map to TRBD2. The CDR3 totals 15 residues. V shed 6 bases, J shed 7 bases, and the junction held 10 bases outside the gene matches. Per germline, CDR1 SQVTM and CDR2 ANQGSEA. This CDR3 is CSVLPGLAGGYEQYF. The CDR3 DNA is TGCAGCGTACTCCCGGGACTAGCGGGGGGATATGAGCAGTACTTC.

The CDR3 region is CASSWTLTYGYTF. As DNA, the CDR3 is TGCGCCAGCAGCTGGACACTTACCTATGGCTACACCTTC. This chain connects TRBV4-1 to TRBJ1-2, with a tentative D call TRBD1 (5 bases). This CDR3 is 13 amino acids long. CDR1 MGHRA and CDR2 YSYEKL come from the germline V gene. V gave up 5 bases and J gave up 4 bases, with 11 bases separating them.

The chain links TRBV30 to TRBJ1-1; possible D gene TRBD1, 6 bases. Germline loops: CDR1 GTSNPN, CDR2 SVGIG (reference sequence). Trimming took off 0 bases at V and 4 bases at J, with 24 bases between the two ends. The CDR3 consists of 18 residues. CDR3 residues: CAWSVYRGDIQRGTEAFF. As DNA, the CDR3 is TGTGCCTGGAGTGTTTATAGAGGGGACATCCAACGAGGCACTGAAGCTTTCTTT. The whole variable domain, filled in from reference TRBV30 and TRBJ1-1, reads SQTIHQWPATLVQPVGSPLSLECTVEGTSNPNLYWYRQAAGRGLQLLFYSVGIGQISSEVPQNLSASRPQDRQFILSSKKLLLSDSGFYLCAWSVYRGDIQRGTEAFFGQGTRLTVV.

The chain carries TRBV7-9 and TRBJ2-1, with TRBD2 matching over 10 bases. Per germline, CDR1 SEHNR and CDR2 FQNEAQ (reference sequence). With 2 bases clipped from V and 4 bases from J, the junction kept 8 bases outside the gene matches. This CDR3 comprises 17 residues. The CDR3 here is CASSLRASGGLYNEQFF. CDR3 DNA sequence: TGTGCCAGCAGCTTACGGGCTAGCGGGGGCCTATACAATGAGCAGTTCTTC.

The CDR3 here is CASSSLAGYEQYF. CDR3 sequence (DNA): TGTGCCAGCAGCAGTCTAGCGGGATACGAGCAGTACTTC. The chain is built from TRBV7-2 and TRBJ2-7, with 9 positions matching TRBD2. Per the germline V gene, CDR1 is SGHTA and CDR2 is FQGNSA. The CDR3 extends over 13 amino acids. The V gene end was trimmed by 5 bases and the J gene end by 4 bases; junction bases not matched to a gene: 3.

The chain has TRBV6-5 and TRBJ1-1; D is possibly TRBD1 (6 bases). The CDR3 runs 10 residues. Germline V gene lookup returns CDR1 MNHEY and CDR2 SVGAGI. CDR3 DNA: TGTACGGGACAGAACACTGAAGCTTTCTTT. This gives the protein CTGQNTEAFF.

This chain connects TRBV4-1 to TRBJ2-1, with TRBD2 matching 14 bases. This CDR3 spans 17 amino acids. Per germline, CDR1 MGHRA and CDR2 YSYEKL. The junction had 10 bases not matched to a gene; V was cut back by 4 bases and J by 8 bases. The CDR3 region is CASSLMSGTSGGDEQFF. The CDR3 bases are TGCGCCAGCAGCCTAATGAGTGGGACTAGCGGGGGTGATGAGCAGTTCTTC.